The 30 T cell receptor beta chains listed next were all sequenced from one sample in a study of T-cell reconstitution after alpha-beta-depleted transplantation in children. It was with unique molecular identifiers that the TCRbeta library was prepared. From the PCR reads, TCRdb called clonotypes with MiXCR, one entry per CDR3 protein. The data show about 300,000 distinct CDR3 sequences, 10% seen once. Sequencing used PBMCs, obtained before TCRalphabeta/CD19-depleted stem cell transplant. The source of these receptors is a boy under two years old with acute myeloid leukemia, due to receive a stem cell transplant.

This clonotype was found many times. The CDR3 protein is CASSLAARTYLNTGELFF. The CDR3 bases are TGTGCCAGCAGCTTAGCGGCCCGGACTTACCTGAACACCGGGGAGCTGTTTTTT. The chain carries TRBV7-6 and TRBJ2-2, with D possibly being TRBD2 (5 bases). CDR1 and CDR2 from the germline V gene are SGHVS and FNYEAQ. This CDR3 is 18 amino acids long. V dropped 0 bases and J dropped 1 base, with 15 bases sitting between them.

This clonotype was seen ten or more times. The chain links TRBV28 to TRBJ2-3; TRBD2 agrees at 8 bases. The length of the CDR3 is 15 residues. V shed 3 bases and J 4 bases; nucleotides not matched to a gene: 6. Germline CDR1 is MDHEN and CDR2 is SYDVKM. CDR3 DNA: TGTGCCAGCAGTTTGAGCCGGGGGGGCTCAGATACGCAGTATTTT. Translation: CASSLSRGGSDTQYF.

This chain connects TRBV11-2 to TRBJ2-5; the match to TRBD2 covers 7 bases. V shed 2 bases and J 4 bases; nucleotides not matched to a gene: 16. The CDR3 covers 18 residues. Germline CDR1 SGHAT, CDR2 FQNNGV. CDR3: CASSLWAGGLGPGETQYF. CDR3 nucleotides: TGTGCCAGCAGCTTATGGGCCGGCGGACTAGGGCCAGGAGAGACCCAGTACTTC. Drawing the rest from reference TRBV11-2 and TRBJ2-5, the complete variable domain is EAGVAQSPRYKIIEKRQSVAFWCNPISGHATLYWYQQILGQGPKLLIQFQNNGVVDDSQLPKDRFSAERLKGVDSTLKIQPAKLEDSAVYLCASSLWAGGLGPGETQYFGPGTRLLVL.

Many counts were recorded for this clonotype. V is TRBV12-3 or TRBV12-4 and J is TRBJ2-2; the match to TRBD1 covers 8 bases. Trimming took 5 bases from V and 1 from J; bases not matched to a gene: 3. The CDR3 consists of 15 residues. CDR3 sequence reads: CASSLGTGNTGELFF. The DNA of the CDR3 is TGTGCCAGCAGTCTCGGGACAGGGAACACCGGGGAGCTGTTTTTT.

This clonotype was counted ten times or more. This chain links TRBV2 with TRBJ1-1; D ambiguous. Trimming cost V 4 bases and J 2 bases, with 17 bases left between them. The CDR3 is made up of 16 amino acids. From germline, CDR1 is SNHLY and CDR2 FYNNEI. Here the CDR3 DNA reads TGTGCCAGCAGTGGACCTTCCCCGGGAGGCAACACTGAAGCTTTCTTT. Amino acid sequence: CASSGPSPGGNTEAFF.

Turning to this clonotype: This may stem from a read error, because a much larger clone lies one nucleotide away. The CDR3 is CSAGLSTHTQYF. CDR3 in DNA: TGCAGCGCGGGACTGAGCACACATACGCAGTATTTT. V is TRBV29-1 and J is TRBJ2-3; the D gene is possibly TRBD2 (6 bases). The CDR3 contains 12 residues. CDR1 is SQVTM, CDR2 ANQGSEA, per germline.

V gene TRBV24-1 combines with J gene TRBJ2-1; unclear D gene. This CDR3 contains 13 residues. Germline CDR1 and CDR2: KGHDR and SFDVKD. With 3 bases removed from V and 9 bases from J, the gap between germline ends came to 11 bases. CDR3 sequence (DNA): TGTGCCACCAGTGATCCTTATGGGGTTGAGCAGTTCTTC. This translates into CATSDPYGVEQFF.

J is TRBJ2-5 and V is TRBV12-3 or TRBV12-4; D unclear. Trimming stripped 3 bases from V and 4 bases from J, with 6 bases between. There are 12 residues in the CDR3. The CDR3 nucleotides read TGTGCCAGCAGTTTCTGGAGAGAGACCCAGTACTTC. Translating it yields CASSFWRETQYF.

Ten or more counts support this clonotype. This rearrangement joins TRBV7-9 to TRBJ2-5, with 8 nucleotides matching TRBD1. Looked up from germline, CDR1 is SEHNR and CDR2 is FQNEAQ (reference sequence). The J segment lost 4 bases and the V segment lost 5 bases, leaving 6 bases of the junction unmatched. The CDR3 length is 14 residues. CDR3 nucleotide sequence: TGTGCCAGCAGCCGGGGACAGGCGAGAGAGACCCAGTACTTC. It codes for CASSRGQARETQYF.

There are many counts of this clonotype. V and J are TRBV29-1 and TRBJ2-3, with 9 bases fitting TRBD2. Germline V gene lookup returns CDR1 SQVTM and CDR2 ANQGSEA. This CDR3 has 16 residues. V shed 4 bases, J shed 5 bases, and the junction held 13 bases outside the gene matches. The CDR3 region has the DNA TGCAGCGTTGTAAGCCTTAGCGGGGGATTCGGAGATACGCAGTATTTT. The encoded protein is CSVVSLSGGFGDTQYF.

There are many counts of this clonotype. The chain joins TRBV12-3 or TRBV12-4 to TRBJ2-3, with 7 bases lining up with TRBD2. CDR3 length: 13 residues. V was clipped by 4 bases and J by 8 bases; unmatched bases: 6. Written as DNA, the CDR3 is TGTGCCAGCAGTTACTCTAGCGGAGGTACGCAGTATTTT. It translates to CASSYSSGGTQYF.

This clonotype was seen at least ten times. The V call is TRBV7-9, the J call TRBJ2-5; TRBD1 aligns across 7 bases. CDR3 length: 15 amino acids. After removal of 6 bases from V and 1 base from J, the junction contained 8 bases not matched to a gene. Germline V lookup: CDR1 SEHNR, CDR2 FQNEAQ (reference sequence). CDR3 DNA sequence: TGTGCCAGCAGTTTCTCGACAGGGAGCCAAGAGACCCAGTACTTC. Residues: CASSFSTGSQETQYF.

This clonotype was counted between two and nine times. The chain links TRBV5-1 to TRBJ2-7; D gene unclear. The CDR3 covers 15 residues. Trimming took 5 bases from V and 0 from J, leaving 15 bases between them. Germline lookup yields CDR1 SGHRS and CDR2 YFSETQ. The CDR3 nucleotides read TGCGCCAGCAGTTTCAACGACGTAAGCTCCTACGAGCAGTACTTC. It encodes CASSFNDVSSYEQYF.

This clonotype was recorded many times. V gene TRBV6-5 combines with J gene TRBJ2-5; D is perhaps TRBD2 (6 bases). Germline CDR1 MNHEY, CDR2 SVGAGI. This CDR3 comprises 13 residues. Trimming removed 2 bases from V and 4 bases from J, with 8 bases in between. The CDR3 loop reads CASSYGTRETQYF. The CDR3 coding sequence is TGTGCCAGCAGTTACGGGACTCGAGAGACCCAGTACTTC.

Worth noting for this clonotype: Given a much more abundant clone one base away, this may be a read error. The V call is TRBV27, the J call TRBJ2-7; D is uncertain. The CDR3 contains 14 residues. V lost 6 bases and J lost 6, with 18 bases in between. CDR1 is MNHEY, CDR2 SMNVEV, per germline (reference sequence). CDR3 in amino acids: CASRPRTGFCEQYF. CDR3 coding DNA: TGTGCCAGCAGGCCTCGCACGGGTTTCTGCGAGCAGTACTTC.

This clonotype was found a few times. The chain carries TRBV4-1 and TRBJ2-7, with D perhaps TRBD2 (6 bases). Deletions cut 1 base from V and 5 bases from J, with 15 bases between. Looked up from germline, CDR1 is MGHRA and CDR2 is YSYEKL. There are 15 residues in the CDR3. This chain's CDR3 is CASSQVGGRPNEQYF. CDR3 nucleotides: TGCGCCAGCAGCCAAGTAGGAGGGCGCCCAAACGAGCAGTACTTC.

Concerning this clonotype itself: At one end, the junction sequence differs from germline, possibly due to a read error. V and J are TRBV12-5 and TRBJ1-5; 8 positions match TRBD1. The CDR3 is made up of 19 amino acids. From germline, CDR1 is LGHNT and CDR2 FRNRAP. In DNA form, the CDR3 reads TGTGCTAGTGGTCCCGTCCAGGACAGGGCCGGGTATAGCCATCAGCCCCAGCATTTT. Its translation is CASGPVQDRAGYSHQPQHF.

This clonotype was seen at least ten times. V gene TRBV5-1 combines with J gene TRBJ2-5; tentatively, D is TRBD2 (7 bases). The CDR3 has 14 residues. CDR1 is SGHRS and CDR2 is YFSETQ in the germline V gene. Trimming left V 4 bases short and J 2 bases short, with 12 bases between. The chain's CDR3 is CASSPKGGQETQYF. DNA for the CDR3: TGCGCCAGCAGCCCCAAGGGGGGGCAAGAGACCCAGTACTTC.

In its sample, this clonotype was seen many times. The genes are TRBV7-2 and TRBJ2-5; either TRBD1 or TRBD2 may fit D (5 bases each). Germline loops: CDR1 SGHTA, CDR2 FQGNSA. V shed 11 bases and J shed 1 base, with 17 bases lying between them. The CDR3 length is 14 residues. The CDR3 DNA sequence: TGTGCCTCCGCCGGGACGAACTTCCAAGAGACCCAGTACTTC. The encoded protein is CASAGTNFQETQYF.

In this sample, this clonotype turned up many times. This sequence joins TRBV10-3 and TRBJ1-6; D gene ambiguous. The V and J ends lost 7 bases and 6 bases respectively, with 10 bases between them. The CDR3 sequence is 13 residues long. Germline V CDR1 and CDR2: ENHRY, SYGVKD. The CDR3 DNA follows: TGTGCCATCACAACGGGCTCTAATTCACCCCTCCACTTT. This codes for CAITTGSNSPLHF.

This clonotype was found many times. The V call is TRBV11-2, the J call TRBJ2-6; tentative D call: TRBD1 (5 bases). CDR1 is SGHAT, CDR2 FQNNGV, per germline. The CDR3 length is 15 residues. V was cut by 5 bases and J by 0 bases, with 8 bases left in between. CDR3 DNA sequence: TGTGCCAGCAGCCAGACAGCCTCTGGGGCCAACGTCCTGACTTTC. Its protein is CASSQTASGANVLTF.

This clonotype was seen ten or more times. The chain couples TRBV27 to TRBJ2-7; TRBD2 aligns across 10 bases. The V gene end was trimmed by 3 bases and the J gene end by 0 bases; junction bases not matched to a gene: 2. Germline assignment: CDR1 MNHEY and CDR2 SMNVEV (reference sequence). This CDR3 region has 15 residues. CDR3 residues: CASSFSSGSSYEQYF. The CDR3 DNA reads TGTGCCAGCAGTTTTTCTAGCGGGAGCTCCTACGAGCAGTACTTC.

Points on this clonotype: Since a much larger clone is just one base distant, this may be a read error. The CDR3 reads CAISEVPKEQYF. CDR3 nucleotide sequence: TGTGCCATCAGTGAAGTGCCTAAGGAGCAGTACTTC. The V gene is TRBV10-3, the J gene TRBJ2-7, with unresolved D. The V end lost 3 bases, the J end lost 7 bases, and 10 bases lay between the germline ends. The germline CDR1 and CDR2 sequences are ENHRY and SYGVKD. This CDR3 has 12 residues.

This clonotype occurred many times. The CDR3 DNA sequence: TGTGCCAGCAATAGACAGGGGTCCATTTACGAGCAGTACTTC. Its translation is CASNRQGSIYEQYF. The chain links TRBV12-3 or TRBV12-4 to TRBJ2-7, with 8 nucleotides matching TRBD1. The CDR3 loop spans 14 amino acids. J gave up 4 bases and V 7 bases, and 9 bases lay outside the gene matches.

This clonotype was recorded many times. The chain recombines TRBV20-1 with TRBJ2-1, with D unresolved. The CDR3 runs 14 residues. The germline V and J ends were trimmed by 2 bases and 0 bases, with 8 bases remaining between them. The germline V gene has CDR1 DFQATT and CDR2 SNEGSKA (reference sequence). Here the CDR3 DNA reads TGCAGTGCTAGACAGGCGAGCTCCTACAATGAGCAGTTCTTC. The encoded protein is CSARQASSYNEQFF.

This clonotype was seen ten or more times. Germline and junction disagree at one end, which may indicate a read error. The chain employs TRBV24-1 and TRBJ2-3, with D hard to call. The CDR3 extends over 12 amino acids. CDR1 KGHDR and CDR2 SFDVKD come from the germline V gene. This CDR3 is CATSDLDHAVDF. The DNA for the CDR3 is TGTGCCACCAGTGATTTGGACCACGCAGTGGATTTT.

This clonotype was detected ten times or more. The CDR3 coding sequence is TGTGCCAGCAGCGCTGGCGGTGGTTCCACAGATACGCAGTATTTT. Translated: CASSAGGGSTDTQYF. The V gene is TRBV9, the J gene TRBJ2-3; D not certain. This CDR3 contains 15 residues. Trimming took 3 bases from V and 2 from J, leaving 13 bases between them. Germline CDR1 and CDR2: SGDLS and YYNGEE.

This clonotype was detected ten times or more. The V call is TRBV18, the J call TRBJ1-1, with a weak D call TRBD1 (5 bases). In germline, CDR1 is KGHSH, CDR2 LQKENI. Trimming pared 1 base from V and 2 bases from J, leaving 5 bases between. The CDR3 covers 13 residues. The CDR3 nucleotides are TGTGCCAGCTCACCACGGGACAACACTGAAGCTTTCTTT. Translating it yields CASSPRDNTEAFF.

Comments on this clonotype: This may arise from a read error, as a much more abundant clone is one base away. This rearrangement joins TRBV28 to TRBJ2-7; D is perhaps TRBD2 (6 bases). This CDR3 has 15 residues. The germline gives CDR1 MDHEN, CDR2 SYDVKM. This CDR3 is CACSSPGEPRDEQYF. In nucleotides, the CDR3 is TGTGCCTGCAGTTCGCCGGGGGAACCCAGAGACGAGCAGTACTTC.

This clonotype appeared many times. This rearrangement joins TRBV12-3 or TRBV12-4 to TRBJ1-5; TRBD1 might be the D (6 bases). V was clipped by 3 bases and J by 7 bases, with 16 bases between them. The CDR3 spans 15 residues. CDR3 protein: CASSFQGGGAQPQHF. The CDR3 DNA follows: TGTGCCAGCAGTTTCCAAGGGGGGGGCGCGCAGCCCCAGCATTTT.